Below, one TCR beta chain is given with its context. Its antigen is not known. The entry originates in a study of T cell responses to AZD1222 COVID-19 vaccine. Study summary: Analysis merged second doses at about 4 or about 12 weeks. The study's findings and limits: Donors were mostly white British, more females; clonal diversity possibly underestimated.

Sequenced by immunoSEQ multiplex PCR; TCRdb stores in-frame clones only, minus some. The table records 84,000 or so clones, about 92% of them present only once. The CDR3 sequence is 15 residues long. Germline V lookup: CDR1 GTSNPN, CDR2 SVGIG (reference sequence). V trimming: 4 bases; J trimming: 0 bases; junction bases outside the gene matches: 9. The rearrangement uses TRBV30 and TRBJ2-7; 7 bases map to TRBD1. This sequence originates from an adult in good health. This specimen consisted of peripheral blood, obtained on day 0 of AZD1222 vaccination. CDR3 DNA: TGTGCCTGGACTCCGGGACAGCCGATCTCCTACGAGCAGTACTTC. It is translated as CAWTPGQPISYEQYF.